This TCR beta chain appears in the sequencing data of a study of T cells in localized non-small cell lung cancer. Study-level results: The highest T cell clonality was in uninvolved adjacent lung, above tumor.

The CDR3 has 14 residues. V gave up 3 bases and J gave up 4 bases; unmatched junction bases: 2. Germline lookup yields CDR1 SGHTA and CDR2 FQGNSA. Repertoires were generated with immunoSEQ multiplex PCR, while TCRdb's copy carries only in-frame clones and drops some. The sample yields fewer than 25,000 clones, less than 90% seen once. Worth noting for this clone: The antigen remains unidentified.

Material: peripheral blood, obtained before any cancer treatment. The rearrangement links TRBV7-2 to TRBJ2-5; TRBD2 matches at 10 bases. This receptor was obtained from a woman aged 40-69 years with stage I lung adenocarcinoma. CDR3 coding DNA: TGTGCCAGCAGCTTTGGGACTAGCGTAGAGACCCAGTACTTC. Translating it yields CASSFGTSVETQYF. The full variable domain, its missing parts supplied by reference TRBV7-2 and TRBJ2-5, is GAGVSQSPSNKVTEKGKDVELRCDPISGHTALYWYRQSLGQGLEFLIYFQGNSAPDKSGLPSDRFSAERTGGSVSTLTIQRTQQEDSAVYLCASSFGTSVETQYFGPGTRLLVL.